The rows below give T cell receptor beta chains drawn from one sample of a study of cytomegalovirus exposure and HLA in healthy donors. The protocol was immunoSEQ multiplex PCR, while the TCRdb copy is restricted to in-frame clones and leaves out a portion. Counted here are roughly 100,000 clones, 65% to 75% occurring once; the ten biggest clones make up approximately 10%. Sequenced material: PBMCs. The receptor source for this set is a man aged 35 to 55 in good health and CMV-seropositive. Both conserved end residues are part of each CDR3. Each record gives: D gene, J gene, clone size, V gene, CDR3 protein, CDR3 DNA. A D gene is named only where the DNA matches it firmly. Size is stated for part of the rows, as once, few or many counts, or as a class when the clone is expanded.

TRBD1,TRBJ2-1,-,TRBV7-9,CASSATGNEQFF,TGTGCCAGCAGCGCGACAGGGAATGAGCAGTTCTTC
TRBD1,TRBJ2-4,-,TRBV5-6,CASSLASGGPAENIQYF,TGTGCCAGCAGCTTGGCCTCAGGGGGCCCCGCTGAAAACATTCAGTACTTC
TRBD2,TRBJ2-1,-,TRBV7-9,CASSLVPTSGGNYNEQFF,TGTGCCAGCAGCTTAGTCCCCACTAGCGGGGGAAATTACAATGAGCAGTTCTTC
-,TRBJ1-1,few,TRBV6-6,CASSYAGWRTEAFF,TGTGCCAGCAGTTACGCAGGGTGGCGCACTGAAGCTTTCTTT
-,TRBJ1-1,-,TRBV5-1,CASSFEQLNTEAFF,TGCGCCAGCAGCTTTGAACAGCTGAACACTGAAGCTTTCTTT
-,TRBJ1-1,few,TRBV27,CASHTNTEAFF,TGTGCCAGTCACACGAACACTGAAGCTTTCTTT
-,TRBJ2-3,-,TRBV10-1,CASSPGDTDTQYF,TGCGCCAGCAGCCCCGGAGACACAGATACGCAGTATTTT
-,TRBJ1-2,once,TRBV4-1,CASSQVEAYGYTF,TGCGCCAGCAGCCAAGTCGAGGCGTATGGCTACACCTTC
-,TRBJ1-1,once,TRBV7-9,CASSSGTPNTEAFF,TGTGCCAGCAGCTCCGGGACACCGAACACTGAAGCTTTCTTT
-,TRBJ1-4,-,TRBV14,CASSPLSGFNEKLFF,TGTGCCAGCAGCCCGCTCTCCGGGTTTAATGAAAAACTGTTTTTT
-,TRBJ2-3,-,TRBV9,CASSAGAWQGTDTQYF,TGTGCCAGCAGCGCCGGTGCGTGGCAGGGCACAGATACGCAGTATTTT
-,TRBJ2-1,-,TRBV30,CAWGRLGGVYEQFF,TGTGCCTGGGGGAGGTTGGGAGGTGTGTATGAGCAGTTCTTC
TRBD1,TRBJ1-2,-,TRBV6-4,CASSDSGQGVYGYTF,TGTGCCAGCAGTGACTCGGGGCAGGGGGTCTATGGCTACACCTTC
-,TRBJ2-5,-,TRBV4-1,CASSQVQVRVGQYF,TGCGCCAGCAGCCAAGTACAGGTTAGGGTGGGCCAGTACTTC
-,TRBJ2-7,-,TRBV20-1,CSADLAYEQYF,TGCAGTGCCGATCTAGCTTACGAGCAGTACTTC
TRBD1,TRBJ1-1,-,TRBV5-1,CASQDRDRGRMNTEAFF,TGCGCCAGCCAAGACCGGGACAGGGGGCGCATGAACACTGAAGCTTTCTTT
TRBD2,TRBJ2-3,-,TRBV5-1,CASSRSGRITDTQYF,TGCGCCAGCAGTCGAAGCGGGAGAATAACAGATACGCAGTATTTT
-,TRBJ1-1,-,TRBV10-2,CATARSTEAFF,TGCGCCACCGCCCGGAGCACTGAAGCTTTCTTT
-,TRBJ1-2,-,TRBV25-1,CASSEYGGENYGYTF,TGTGCCAGCAGTGAATATGGTGGTGAGAACTATGGCTACACCTTC
-,TRBJ2-3,few,TRBV27,CASSSSPFHTQYF,TGTGCCAGCAGTTCCTCTCCGTTTCATACGCAGTATTTT
TRBD1,TRBJ1-2,-,TRBV15,CATSRARTGGGNYGYTF,TGTGCCACCAGCAGGGCGAGGACAGGGGGTGGTAACTATGGCTACACCTTC
TRBD2,TRBJ2-3,few,TRBV7-3,CASSLGLAISDTQYF,TGTGCCAGCAGCTTGGGACTAGCTATTTCGGATACGCAGTATTTT
-,TRBJ1-3,-,TRBV7-2,CASSLERAAWTGNTIYF,TGTGCCAGCAGCTTAGAGAGGGCAGCATGGACTGGAAACACCATATATTTT
TRBD2,TRBJ2-7,few,TRBV11-2,CASRFSLAASYEQYF,TGTGCCAGCAGGTTCTCACTAGCGGCGTCCTACGAGCAGTACTTC
-,TRBJ2-3,-,TRBV9,CASSVTGGGTDTQYF,TGTGCCAGCAGCGTTACAGGGGGGGGCACAGATACGCAGTATTTT
TRBD1,TRBJ2-1,few,TRBV4-1,CASSQEGAGTGFNNEQFF,TGCGCCAGCAGCCAAGAAGGCGCCGGGACAGGGTTCAACAATGAGCAGTTCTTC
-,TRBJ1-2,-,TRBV7-7,CASSTGRRNGYTF,TGTGCCAGCAGCACCGGCAGGAGGAATGGCTACACCTTC
-,TRBJ2-1,-,TRBV6-1,CASSAEPLSYNEQFF,TGTGCCAGCAGTGCCGAGCCGCTATCCTACAATGAGCAGTTCTTC
-,TRBJ1-2,once,TRBV4-1,CASSSLYNYGYTF,TGCGCCAGCAGCAGCCTCTATAACTATGGCTACACCTTC
TRBD1,TRBJ2-7,-,TRBV7-2,CASSFPGTGGPRMKQYF,TGTGCCAGCAGCTTCCCCGGGACAGGGGGACCTCGGATGAAGCAGTACTTC
TRBD2,TRBJ2-3,once,TRBV6-4,CASSVSLAGADTQYF,TGTGCCAGCAGTGTTTCGCTAGCGGGAGCAGATACGCAGTATTTT
TRBD2,TRBJ2-3,-,TRBV27,CASSQGTSGISDTQYF,TGTGCCAGCAGTCAGGGGACTAGCGGGATTTCAGATACGCAGTATTTT
TRBD2,TRBJ2-1,-,TRBV9,CASSVTTSGGAYNEQFF,TGTGCCAGCAGCGTAACGACTAGCGGAGGGGCTTACAATGAGCAGTTCTTC
TRBD2,TRBJ2-5,-,TRBV7-9,CASSLTSGKETQYF,TGTGCCAGCAGCCTGACTAGCGGGAAAGAGACCCAGTACTTC
TRBD1,TRBJ1-5,-,TRBV4-3,CASSQTQGADQPQHF,TGCGCCAGCAGCCAAACGCAGGGGGCGGATCAGCCCCAGCATTTT
-,TRBJ2-1,-,TRBV27,CASSLSASYNEQFF,TGTGCCAGCAGTTTATCGGCTAGCTACAATGAGCAGTTCTTC
-,TRBJ2-5,-,TRBV2,CASRAPGVSETQYF,TGTGCCAGCAGGGCCCCAGGGGTTTCAGAGACCCAGTACTTC
-,TRBJ2-7,-,TRBV19,CASRLLPTGEQYF,TGTGCCAGTAGATTGTTGCCGACGGGAGAGCAGTACTTC
-,TRBJ2-3,once,TRBV7-9,CASSSQTGTGTDTQYF,TGTGCCAGCAGCTCTCAGACAGGGACTGGCACAGATACGCAGTATTTT
-,TRBJ1-3,once,TRBV5-1,CASSLDRSSGNTIYF,TGCGCCAGCAGCTTGGACAGATCTTCTGGAAACACCATATATTTT
TRBD1,TRBJ1-5,-,TRBV25-1,CASSDWTGGNQPQHF,TGTGCCAGCAGTGATTGGACAGGGGGAAATCAGCCCCAGCATTTT
TRBD1,TRBJ1-2,-,TRBV29-1,CSVDQGARGYTF,TGCAGCGTTGACCAGGGGGCGCGGGGCTACACCTTC
-,TRBJ1-5,-,TRBV2,CASSQQRGWDQPQHF,TGTGCCAGCAGTCAGCAGCGTGGGTGGGATCAGCCCCAGCATTTT
-,TRBJ1-3,-,TRBV5-5,CASSLHRTASGNTIYF,TGTGCCAGCAGCTTGCATCGGACAGCCTCTGGAAACACCATATATTTT
-,TRBJ2-3,-,TRBV12-2,CAAPPGLASPDTQYF,TGTGCCGCCCCCCCGGGACTAGCGAGTCCGGATACGCAGTATTTT
-,TRBJ2-5,-,TRBV9,CASSVDGRPQETQYF,TGTGCCAGCAGCGTAGATGGCAGGCCGCAAGAGACCCAGTACTTC
TRBD2,TRBJ2-1,-,TRBV6-5,CASISGGGDEQFF,TGTGCCAGCATTTCGGGAGGTGGGGATGAGCAGTTCTTC
TRBD2,TRBJ2-5,few,TRBV13,CASSRRTSEALETQYF,TGTGCCAGCAGTCGTAGGACTAGCGAGGCCCTAGAGACCCAGTACTTC
TRBD2,TRBJ2-1,-,TRBV5-1,CASSWALAGDYNEQFF,TGCGCCAGCAGCTGGGCGCTAGCGGGGGACTACAATGAGCAGTTCTTC
-,TRBJ1-1,-,TRBV19,CASSTGGDTEAFF,TGTGCCAGTAGTACGGGGGGGGACACTGAAGCTTTCTTT
-,TRBJ1-3,few,TRBV9,CASSVAQGYSGNTIYF,TGTGCCAGCAGCGTAGCTCAGGGCTACTCTGGAAACACCATATATTTT
TRBD1,TRBJ2-2,-,TRBV5-6,CASSSTLTGSAGELFF,TGTGCCAGCAGCTCCACCCTGACAGGGTCGGCCGGGGAGCTGTTTTTT
TRBD2,TRBJ2-3,-,TRBV10-3,CATSGGGPTDTQYF,TGTGCCACCTCCGGCGGGGGACCCACAGATACGCAGTATTTT
-,TRBJ1-5,few,TRBV19,CASSIMREPQHF,TGTGCCAGTAGTATCATGAGGGAGCCCCAGCATTTT
TRBD1,TRBJ1-1,once,TRBV6-5,CASRMDRSQHEAFF,TGTGCCAGCAGGATGGACAGGAGCCAACATGAAGCTTTCTTT
-,TRBJ1-2,-,TRBV28,CASSPRTNYGYTF,TGTGCCAGCAGTCCTCGGACAAACTATGGCTACACCTTC
-,TRBJ1-2,-,TRBV10-3,CAISPGQGYGYTF,TGTGCCATCAGCCCGGGACAAGGCTATGGCTACACCTTC
TRBD1,TRBJ1-1,few,TRBV30,CAWSRTTGVAEAFF,TGTGCCTGGAGTCGTACCACAGGGGTGGCTGAAGCTTTCTTT
-,TRBJ2-7,-,TRBV5-1,CASSEQGHSYEQYF,TGCGCCAGCAGCGAACAGGGCCACTCCTACGAGCAGTACTTC
-,TRBJ2-1,-,TRBV6-1,CASRGLELGGEQFF,TGTGCCAGCAGGGGACTGGAGTTGGGCGGTGAGCAGTTCTTC